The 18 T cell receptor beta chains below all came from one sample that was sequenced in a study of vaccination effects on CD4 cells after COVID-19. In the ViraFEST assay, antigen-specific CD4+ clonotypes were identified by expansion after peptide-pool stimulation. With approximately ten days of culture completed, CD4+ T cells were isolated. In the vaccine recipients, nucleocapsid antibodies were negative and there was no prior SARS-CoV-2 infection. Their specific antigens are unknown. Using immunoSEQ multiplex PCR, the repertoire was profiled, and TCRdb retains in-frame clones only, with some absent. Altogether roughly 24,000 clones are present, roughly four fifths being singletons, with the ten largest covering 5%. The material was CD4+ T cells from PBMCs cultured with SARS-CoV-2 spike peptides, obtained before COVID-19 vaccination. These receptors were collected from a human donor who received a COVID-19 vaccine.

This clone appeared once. CDR3 protein: CASSLGAEFSYEQYF. CDR3 nucleotide sequence: TGTGCCAGCAGTCTCGGGGCGGAATTCTCCTACGAGCAGTACTTC. This chain connects TRBV6-6 to TRBJ2-7; D possibly matches TRBD1 or TRBD2 (5 bases each). Germline V CDR1 and CDR2: MNHNY, SVGAGI (reference sequence). Trimming pared 5 bases from V and 0 bases from J, leaving 14 bases between. The CDR3 contains 15 residues.

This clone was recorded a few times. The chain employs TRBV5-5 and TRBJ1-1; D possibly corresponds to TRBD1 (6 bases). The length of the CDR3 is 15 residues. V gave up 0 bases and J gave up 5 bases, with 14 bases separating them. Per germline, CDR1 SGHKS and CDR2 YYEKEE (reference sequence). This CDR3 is CASSLVAGEGTEAFF. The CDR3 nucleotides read TGTGCCAGCAGCTTGGTCGCAGGGGAAGGAACTGAAGCTTTCTTT. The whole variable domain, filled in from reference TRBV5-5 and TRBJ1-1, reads DAGVTQSPTHLIKTRGQQVTLRCSPISGHKSVSWYQQVLGQGPQFIFQYYEKEERGRGNFPDRFSARQFPNYSSELNVNALLLGDSALYLCASSLVAGEGTEAFFGQGTRLTVV.

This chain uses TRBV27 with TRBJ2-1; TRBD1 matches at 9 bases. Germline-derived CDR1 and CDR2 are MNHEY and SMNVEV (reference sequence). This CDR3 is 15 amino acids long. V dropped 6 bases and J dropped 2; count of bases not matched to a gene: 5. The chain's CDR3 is CASSIGQGTYNEQFF. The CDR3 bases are TGTGCCAGCAGCATCGGACAGGGGACCTACAATGAGCAGTTCTTC.

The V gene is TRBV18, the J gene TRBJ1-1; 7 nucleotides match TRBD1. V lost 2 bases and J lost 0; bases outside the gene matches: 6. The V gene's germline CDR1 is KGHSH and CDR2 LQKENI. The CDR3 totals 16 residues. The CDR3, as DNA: TGTGCCAGCTCACCAGCCGGGACAGTGATGAACACTGAAGCTTTCTTT. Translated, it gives CASSPAGTVMNTEAFF.

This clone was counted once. This CDR3 reads CASRPRDYTTDTQYF. DNA for the CDR3: TGTGCCAGCAGACCACGGGACTACACCACAGATACGCAGTATTTT. The chain links TRBV7-9 to TRBJ2-3, with 7 bases matching TRBD2. Germline CDR1 SEHNR, CDR2 FQNEAQ (reference sequence). After removal of 6 bases from V and 2 bases from J, the junction contained 8 bases not matched to a gene. The CDR3 is 15 amino acids.

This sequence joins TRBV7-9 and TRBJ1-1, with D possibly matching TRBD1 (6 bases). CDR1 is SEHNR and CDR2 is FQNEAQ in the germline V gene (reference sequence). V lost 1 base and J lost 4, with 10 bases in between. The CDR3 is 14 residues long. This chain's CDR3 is CASSLGGRATEAFF. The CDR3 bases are TGTGCCAGCAGCTTAGGGGGGCGGGCCACTGAAGCTTTCTTT.

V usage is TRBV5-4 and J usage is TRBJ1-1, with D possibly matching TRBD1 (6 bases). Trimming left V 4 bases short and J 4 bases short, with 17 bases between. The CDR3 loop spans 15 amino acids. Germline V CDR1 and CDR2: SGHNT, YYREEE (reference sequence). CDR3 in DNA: TGTGCCAGCAGCAATCAGGGGCGCCAGGGCACTGAAGCTTTCTTT. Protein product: CASSNQGRQGTEAFF.

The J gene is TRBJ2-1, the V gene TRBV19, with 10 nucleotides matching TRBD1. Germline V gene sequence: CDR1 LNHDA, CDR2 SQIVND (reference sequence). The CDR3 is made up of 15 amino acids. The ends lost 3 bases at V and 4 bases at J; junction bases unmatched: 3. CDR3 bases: TGTGCCAGTAGTATTCGGACAGGGGGGTACAATGAGCAGTTCTTC. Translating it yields CASSIRTGGYNEQFF. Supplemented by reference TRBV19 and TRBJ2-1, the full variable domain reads DGGITQSPKYLFRKEGQNVTLSCEQNLNHDAMYWYRQDPGQGLRLIYYSQIVNDFQKGDIAEGYSVSREKKESFPLTVTSAQKNPTAFYLCASSIRTGGYNEQFFGPGTRLTVL.

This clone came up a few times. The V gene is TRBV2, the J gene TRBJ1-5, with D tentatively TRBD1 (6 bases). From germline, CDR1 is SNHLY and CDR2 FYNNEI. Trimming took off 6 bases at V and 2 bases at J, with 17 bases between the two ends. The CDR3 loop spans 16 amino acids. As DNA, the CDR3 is TGTGCCAGCAGGGCAGGGGTCCTCCAGGGCAATCAGCCCCAGCATTTT. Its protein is CASRAGVLQGNQPQHF. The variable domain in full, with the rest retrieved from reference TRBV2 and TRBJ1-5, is EPEVTQTPSHQVTQMGQEVILRCVPISNHLYFYWYRQILGQKVEFLVSFYNNEISEKSEIFDDQFSVERPDGSNFTLKIRSTKLEDSAMYFCASRAGVLQGNQPQHFGDGTRLSIL.

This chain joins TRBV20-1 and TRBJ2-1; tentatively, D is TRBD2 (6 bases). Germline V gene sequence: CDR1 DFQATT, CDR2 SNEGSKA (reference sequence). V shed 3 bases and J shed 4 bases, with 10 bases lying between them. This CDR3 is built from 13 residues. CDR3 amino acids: CSASRAGYNEQFF. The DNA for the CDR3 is TGCAGTGCTAGTCGGGCGGGATACAATGAGCAGTTCTTC.

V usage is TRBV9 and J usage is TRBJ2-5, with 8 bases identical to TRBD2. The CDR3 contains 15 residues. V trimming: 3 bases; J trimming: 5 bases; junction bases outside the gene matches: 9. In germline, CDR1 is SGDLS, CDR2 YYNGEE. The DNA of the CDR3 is TGTGCCAGCAGCGCGACGGGGGGGCGGGCCGAGACCCAGTACTTC. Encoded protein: CASSATGGRAETQYF.

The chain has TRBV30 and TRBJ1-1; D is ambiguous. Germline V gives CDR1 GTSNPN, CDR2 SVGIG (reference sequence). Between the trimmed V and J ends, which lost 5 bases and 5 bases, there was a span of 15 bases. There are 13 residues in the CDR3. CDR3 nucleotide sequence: TGTGCCTGGCAGCGTGAGCCCGGGACTGAAGCTTTCTTT. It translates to CAWQREPGTEAFF.

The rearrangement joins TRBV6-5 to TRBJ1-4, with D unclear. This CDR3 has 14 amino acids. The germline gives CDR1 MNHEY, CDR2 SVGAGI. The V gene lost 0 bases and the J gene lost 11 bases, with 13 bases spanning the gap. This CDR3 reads CASSYSKSGTKLFF. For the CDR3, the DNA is TGTGCCAGCAGTTACTCGAAGTCCGGCACTAAACTGTTTTTT.

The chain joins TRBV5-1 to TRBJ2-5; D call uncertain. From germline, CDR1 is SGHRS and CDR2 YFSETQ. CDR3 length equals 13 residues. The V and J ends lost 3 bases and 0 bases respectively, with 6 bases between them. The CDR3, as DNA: TGCGCCAGCAGCTCCTACAACCAAGAGACCCAGTACTTC. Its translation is CASSSYNQETQYF.

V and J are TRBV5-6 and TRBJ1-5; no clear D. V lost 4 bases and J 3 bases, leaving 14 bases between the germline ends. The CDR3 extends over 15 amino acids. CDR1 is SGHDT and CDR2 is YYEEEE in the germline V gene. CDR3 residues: CASSPAGGVNQPQHF. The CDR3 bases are TGTGCCAGCAGCCCGGCAGGCGGGGTCAATCAGCCCCAGCATTTT. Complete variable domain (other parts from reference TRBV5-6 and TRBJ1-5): DAGVTQSPTHLIKTRGQQVTLRCSPKSGHDTVSWYQQALGQGPQFIFQYYEEEERQRGNFPDRFSGHQFPNYSSELNVNALLLGDSALYLCASSPAGGVNQPQHFGDGTRLSIL.

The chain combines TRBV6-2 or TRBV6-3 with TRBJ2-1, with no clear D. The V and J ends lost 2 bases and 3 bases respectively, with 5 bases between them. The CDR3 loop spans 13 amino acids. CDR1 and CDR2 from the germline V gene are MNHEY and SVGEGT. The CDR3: CASSYNVYNEQFF. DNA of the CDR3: TGTGCCAGCAGTTACAACGTCTACAATGAGCAGTTCTTC.

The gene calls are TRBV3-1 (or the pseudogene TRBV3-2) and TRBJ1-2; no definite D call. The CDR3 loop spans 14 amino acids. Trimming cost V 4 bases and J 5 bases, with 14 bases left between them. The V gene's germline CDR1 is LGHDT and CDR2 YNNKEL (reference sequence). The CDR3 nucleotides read TGTGCCAGCAGCCCGTTAGGGTCGGCGTATGGCTACACCTTC. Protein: CASSPLGSAYGYTF.

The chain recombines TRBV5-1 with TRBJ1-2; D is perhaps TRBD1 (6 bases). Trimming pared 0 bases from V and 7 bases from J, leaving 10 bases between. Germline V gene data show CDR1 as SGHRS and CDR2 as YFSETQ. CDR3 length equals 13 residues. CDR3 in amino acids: CASSLGTEGGYTF. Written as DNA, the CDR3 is TGCGCCAGCAGCTTGGGGACAGAAGGTGGCTACACCTTC.